The 19 T cell receptor beta chains below were found in one sample sequenced in a study of response to subunit inactivated influenza vaccine. Each CDR3 protein gets one entry after TCRdb re-called the RT-PCR reads with MiXCR. Here the sample spans more than 450,000 distinct CDR3 sequences, about an eighth being singletons. Sequences were derived from PBMCs from blood, sampled on the day of vaccination. These receptors came from a man in his fifties who received an inactivated influenza vaccine.

The chain combines TRBV9 with TRBJ1-5; D is uncertain. Trimming pared 3 bases from V and 3 bases from J, leaving 16 bases between. Germline CDR1 SGDLS, CDR2 YYNGEE. There are 16 residues in the CDR3. The CDR3 region has the DNA TGTGCCAGCAGCGCAACTCCGGACTCCTCCAATCAGCCCCAGCATTTT. Protein sequence: CASSATPDSSNQPQHF. The whole variable domain, filled in from reference TRBV9 and TRBJ1-5, reads DSGVTQTPKHLITATGQRVTLRCSPRSGDLSVYWYQQSLDQGLQFLIQYYNGEERAKGNILERFSAQQFPDLHSELNLSSLELGDSALYFCASSATPDSSNQPQHFGDGTRLSIL.

The rearrangement links TRBV20-1 to TRBJ1-6; the D gene is possibly TRBD1 (5 bases). The CDR3 contains 14 residues. The V and J ends lost 6 bases and 0 bases respectively, with 9 bases between them. Germline-derived CDR1 and CDR2 are DFQATT and SNEGSKA (reference sequence). The CDR3 DNA is TGCAGTGCCCCGGGACTCTCCTATAATTCACCCCTCCACTTT. Amino acid sequence: CSAPGLSYNSPLHF.

This clonotype was picked up a small number of times. The rearrangement joins TRBV9 to TRBJ2-5; TRBD1 matches at 9 bases. V lost 3 bases, J lost 4 bases, and 10 bases stayed unmatched. The germline V gene has CDR1 SGDLS and CDR2 YYNGEE. The CDR3 extends over 16 amino acids. The CDR3 here is CASSARGQGRGETQYF. In DNA form, the CDR3 reads TGTGCCAGCAGCGCCAGGGGACAGGGTCGGGGAGAGACCCAGTACTTC.

This clonotype was recorded at least ten times. The rearrangement links TRBV20-1 to TRBJ2-7; D gene unclear. The CDR3 is 13 amino acids. Trimming took off 6 bases at V and 3 bases at J, with 15 bases between the two ends. Germline CDR1 DFQATT, CDR2 SNEGSKA (reference sequence). CDR3 loop: CSALMTPIYEQYF. CDR3 bases: TGCAGTGCCTTAATGACACCAATCTACGAGCAGTACTTC.

This clonotype has just a few counts. The chain recombines TRBV28 with TRBJ1-6; D is possibly TRBD1 (5 bases). Per germline, CDR1 MDHEN and CDR2 SYDVKM. Trimming took off 4 bases at V and 6 bases at J, with 13 bases between the two ends. CDR3 length: 15 residues. CDR3 in DNA: TGTGCCAGCAGTTCTGACAGCGAATTTAATTCACCCCTCCACTTT. It is translated as CASSSDSEFNSPLHF.

The CDR3 nucleotides read TGTGCCAGCAGCTTGTCCATCGAAGAGACCCAGTACTTC. Translation gives CASSLSIEETQYF. The rearrangement joins TRBV5-4 to TRBJ2-5; D ambiguous. The length of the CDR3 is 13 residues. The V gene lost 1 base and the J gene lost 3 bases, with 7 bases spanning the gap. Germline lookup yields CDR1 SGHNT and CDR2 YYREEE (reference sequence).

The genes are TRBV11-1 and TRBJ2-1; 8 positions agree with TRBD2. This CDR3 is 15 amino acids long. In germline, CDR1 is SGHAT, CDR2 FQDESV (reference sequence). Trimming removed 1 base from V and 5 bases from J; junction bases left unmatched: 4. The CDR3 loop reads CASSLDSGIHNEQFF. CDR3 sequence (DNA): TGTGCCAGCAGCTTAGATAGCGGGATACACAATGAGCAGTTCTTC.

This clonotype showed up just a few times. V and J are TRBV9 and TRBJ2-3; a possible D gene is TRBD1 (6 bases). The CDR3 has 16 residues. Looked up from germline, CDR1 is SGDLS and CDR2 is YYNGEE. Trimming cost V 0 bases and J 3 bases, with 14 bases left between them. As DNA, the CDR3 is TGTGCCAGCAGCGTAGGGGACAAAATGTTTACAGATACGCAGTATTTT. This gives the protein CASSVGDKMFTDTQYF.

This clonotype came up a few times. V gene TRBV6-1 combines with J gene TRBJ2-5; 13 nucleotides line up with TRBD2. This CDR3 region has 19 residues. The V gene's germline CDR1 is MNHNS and CDR2 SASEGT. V trimming: 6 bases; J trimming: 2 bases; junction bases outside the gene matches: 15. The DNA of the CDR3 is TGTGCCAGCAGCCAAGCAATGGGACTAGCGGGACGATTACAAGAGACCCAGTACTTC. This gives the protein CASSQAMGLAGRLQETQYF.

The chain couples TRBV4-3 to TRBJ1-2, with D maybe TRBD1 (5 bases). V gave up 0 bases and J gave up 8 bases, with 16 bases separating them. Germline CDR1 and CDR2: LGHNA and YSLEER. CDR3 length: 15 residues. Here the CDR3 reads CASSQDLRVRGGYTF. Written as DNA, the CDR3 is TGCGCCAGCAGCCAAGATCTGCGGGTAAGGGGAGGCTACACCTTC.

This clonotype was detected ten times or more. This chain uses TRBV7-2 with TRBJ2-1, with 8 bases fitting TRBD2. In germline, CDR1 is SGHTA, CDR2 FQGNSA. The CDR3 sequence is 14 residues long. Trimming took 1 base from V and 10 from J; bases not matched to a gene: 6. The CDR3 DNA sequence: TGTGCCAGCAGCTTAGATTCCGGCGGGAGGGAGCAGTTCTTC. This encodes CASSLDSGGREQFF.

The V and J genes are TRBV7-2 and TRBJ2-1, with D possibly matching TRBD1 (5 bases). V was pared by 0 bases and J by 12 bases, with 21 bases between. Germline V gene sequence: CDR1 SGHTA, CDR2 FQGNSA. CDR3 length equals 16 residues. CDR3 in DNA: TGTGCCAGCAGCTTAGCGGGCCGGACAAATACTGTTGGGCAGTTCTTC. It encodes CASSLAGRTNTVGQFF.

V is TRBV20-1 and J is TRBJ2-4; D unclear. With 6 bases removed from V and 6 bases from J, the gap between germline ends came to 18 bases. CDR3 length equals 14 residues. Germline V lookup: CDR1 DFQATT, CDR2 SNEGSKA (reference sequence). CDR3 nucleotides: TGCAGTGCCTCGACGGGTGTGCCGAGAAACATTCAGTACTTC. Protein sequence: CSASTGVPRNIQYF.

The chain employs TRBV29-1 and TRBJ2-3; D is ambiguous. This CDR3 is built from 13 residues. CDR1 and CDR2 from the germline V gene are SQVTM and ANQGSEA. The germline V and J ends were trimmed by 5 bases and 0 bases, with 9 bases remaining between them. The CDR3 nucleotides read TGCAGCGTTCTCCCCAGAAGCACAGATACGCAGTATTTT. Its protein is CSVLPRSTDTQYF.

This clonotype was seen ten or more times. J is TRBJ1-5 and V is TRBV3-1, with D possibly TRBD1 on 6 matching bases. CDR1 is LGHDT, CDR2 YNNKEL, per germline (reference sequence). With 4 bases removed from V and 2 bases from J, the gap between germline ends came to 12 bases. This CDR3 has 15 residues. This CDR3 reads CASSPSQGRNQPQHF. The CDR3 region has the DNA TGTGCCAGCAGCCCCTCGCAGGGGCGCAATCAGCCCCAGCATTTT.

The chain recombines TRBV29-1 with TRBJ2-3; the D is unclear. CDR1 SQVTM and CDR2 ANQGSEA come from the germline V gene. Trimming pared 6 bases from V and 4 bases from J, leaving 14 bases between. The CDR3 contains 13 residues. The CDR3 loop reads CSVAWRSADTQYF. The CDR3 bases are TGCAGCGTCGCCTGGAGAAGCGCAGATACGCAGTATTTT.

At least ten counts were recorded for this clonotype. V and J are TRBV7-3 and TRBJ2-7, with a tentative D call TRBD2 (6 bases). The V end lost 2 bases, the J end lost 1 base, and 12 bases lay between the germline ends. The CDR3 length is 15 residues. Germline V gives CDR1 SGHTA, CDR2 FQGTGA. The CDR3 DNA sequence: TGTGCCAGCAGCTTAGGGGCGGGAAGGTCCTACGAGCAGTACTTC. Encoded protein: CASSLGAGRSYEQYF.

This chain joins TRBV12-3 or TRBV12-4 and TRBJ2-5; the D is unclear. V was trimmed by 3 bases and J by 0 bases, leaving 11 bases between them. The CDR3 runs 15 residues. The DNA of the CDR3 is TGTGCCAGCAGTTTTTTAGCAGAAAACCAAGAGACCCAGTACTTC. It is translated as CASSFLAENQETQYF.

The chain links TRBV20-1 to TRBJ2-4, with TRBD2 matching 11 bases. Germline V gene data show CDR1 as DFQATT and CDR2 as SNEGSKA (reference sequence). The length of the CDR3 is 16 residues. The junction had 7 bases not matched to a gene; V was cut back by 0 bases and J by 6 bases. CDR3 DNA: TGCAGTGCTAGAGATACTAGCGGGAGTTCGGGAAACATTCAGTACTTC. It encodes CSARDTSGSSGNIQYF.